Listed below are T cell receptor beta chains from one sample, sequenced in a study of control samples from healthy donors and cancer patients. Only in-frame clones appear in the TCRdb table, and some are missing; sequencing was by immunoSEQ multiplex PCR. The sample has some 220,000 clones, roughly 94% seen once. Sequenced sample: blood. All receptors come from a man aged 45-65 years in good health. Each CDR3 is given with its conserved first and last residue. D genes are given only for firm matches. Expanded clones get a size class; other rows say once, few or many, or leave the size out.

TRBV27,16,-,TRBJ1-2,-,TGTGCCAGCAGTCGTTCCTTGACAGGATCTAACTATGGCTACACCTTC,CASSRSLTGSNYGYTF
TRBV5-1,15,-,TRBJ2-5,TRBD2,TGCGCCAGCAGCTTGGCCACTAGCGGGGGAGAGACCCAGTACTTC,CASSLATSGGETQYF
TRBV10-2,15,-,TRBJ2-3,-,TGCGCCAGCAGTGATCCGGGGGGCACCACAGATACGCAGTATTTT,CASSDPGGTTDTQYF
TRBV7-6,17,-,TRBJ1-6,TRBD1,TGTGCCAGCAGCCCACAGGGGTACCCCTCCTATAATTCACCCCTCCACTTT,CASSPQGYPSYNSPLHF
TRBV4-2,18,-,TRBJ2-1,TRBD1,TGTGCCAGCAGCCAAGACTGGGCCTCAGGGGGCGGCTACAATGAGCAGTTCTTC,CASSQDWASGGGYNEQFF
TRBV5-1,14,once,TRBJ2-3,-,TGCGCCAGCCGGGAGACAGGGTCAGTAGATACGCAGTATTTT,CASRETGSVDTQYF
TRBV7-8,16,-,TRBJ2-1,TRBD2,TGTGCCAGCAGCTTAGGAGGCGCGGGGGGGTACAATGAGCAGTTCTTC,CASSLGGAGGYNEQFF
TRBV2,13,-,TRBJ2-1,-,TGTGCCAGCAGTGAAGGAGGGGGCAATGAGCAGTTCTTC,CASSEGGGNEQFF
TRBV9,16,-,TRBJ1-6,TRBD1,TGTGCCAGCAGCGTAGGTCAGGGGGTTACCAATTCACCCCTCCACTTT,CASSVGQGVTNSPLHF
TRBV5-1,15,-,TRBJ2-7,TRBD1,TGCGCCAGCAGCTTGGAGACAGGGGGGAACTACGAGCAGTACTTC,CASSLETGGNYEQYF
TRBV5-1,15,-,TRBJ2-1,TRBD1,TGCGCCAGCAGCTTGGGGGGACAGGGCCCCTCCGAGCAGTTCTTC,CASSLGGQGPSEQFF
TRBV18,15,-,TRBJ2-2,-,TGTGCCAGCTCACCGCTTTCCCCGAACACCGGGGAGCTGTTTTTT,CASSPLSPNTGELFF
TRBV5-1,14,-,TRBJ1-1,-,TGCGCCAGCAGCTTAGGGGTCGGGTACACTGAAGCTTTCTTT,CASSLGVGYTEAFF
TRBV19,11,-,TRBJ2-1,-,TGTGCCAGCCGGGCGGGCGGTGAGCAGTTCTTC,CASRAGGEQFF
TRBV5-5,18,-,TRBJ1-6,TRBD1,TGTGCCAGCAGCAGAACAGGGGGAGGAATCCCCTATAATTCACCCCTCCACTTT,CASSRTGGGIPYNSPLHF
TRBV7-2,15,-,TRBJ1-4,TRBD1,TGTGCCAGCAGTTCACAGGGGCCCAAGGGGCGAAAACTGTTTTTT,CASSSQGPKGRKLFF
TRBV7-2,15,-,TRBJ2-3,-,TGTGCCAGCAGCTTCTCTCGGGGGCCCACAGATACGCAGTATTTT,CASSFSRGPTDTQYF
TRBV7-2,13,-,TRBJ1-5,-,TGTGCCAGCAGCCTGAGGGGCGATCAGCCCCAGCATTTT,CASSLRGDQPQHF
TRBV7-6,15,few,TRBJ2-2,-,TGTGCCAGCAGCTTAGTGACGGGGGTCACCGGGGAGCTGTTTTTT,CASSLVTGVTGELFF
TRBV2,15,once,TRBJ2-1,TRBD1,TGTGCCAGCAGTGAAATAGGGACAGGGGGTAATGAGCAGTTCTTC,CASSEIGTGGNEQFF
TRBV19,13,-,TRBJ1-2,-,TGTGCCAGTAGTATCGGCCAGCCATATGGCTACACCTTC,CASSIGQPYGYTF
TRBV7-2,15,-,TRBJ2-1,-,TGTGCCAGCAGCTTAGCTCTAGCATCGTACAATGAGCAGTTCTTC,CASSLALASYNEQFF
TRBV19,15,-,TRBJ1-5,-,TGTGCCAGTAGTACGGGACCTGGGAGCAATCAGCCCCAGCATTTT,CASSTGPGSNQPQHF
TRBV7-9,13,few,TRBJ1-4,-,TGTGCCAGCAGCTTAGCACAAAATGAAAAACTGTTTTTT,CASSLAQNEKLFF
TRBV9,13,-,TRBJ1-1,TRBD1,TGTGCCAGCAGCGTCGGACAGGGGGCAGAGGCTTTCTTT,CASSVGQGAEAFF
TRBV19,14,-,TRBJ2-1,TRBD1,TGTGCCAGTAGGAGACAGGGGGCTGCAAATGAGCAGTTCTTC,CASRRQGAANEQFF
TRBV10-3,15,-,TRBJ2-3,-,TGTGCCATCAGGGGGGGAAGGGAACCCACAGATACGCAGTATTTT,CAIRGGREPTDTQYF
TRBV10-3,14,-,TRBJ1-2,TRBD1,TGTGCCATCAGTGAAGAGGGGGCGCGGGAAGGCTACACCTTC,CAISEEGAREGYTF
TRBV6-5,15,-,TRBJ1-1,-,TGTGCCAGCAGTTACAAGGGCAGGAAGAACACTGAAGCTTTCTTT,CASSYKGRKNTEAFF
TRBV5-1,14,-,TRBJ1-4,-,TGCGCCAGCAGCTTGACGGCATTCGGAGAAAAACTGTTTTTT,CASSLTAFGEKLFF
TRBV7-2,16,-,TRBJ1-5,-,TGTGCCAGCAGCTTAGGGACGTGGAATAGCAATCAGCCCCAGCATTTT,CASSLGTWNSNQPQHF